This T cell receptor beta chain originates from a study of shared clonotypes between healthy human individuals. Turning to the study itself: Researchers assigned three CD4 naive, three CD4 memory, two CD8 naive and one CD8 memory plate to each donor.

Sequencing was performed with immunoSEQ multiplex PCR; in TCRdb, only in-frame clones are kept and a portion is missing. The sample includes about 2.2 million clones, roughly 91% of them seen just once. The CDR3 runs 14 residues. The V gene's germline CDR1 is MDHEN and CDR2 SYDVKM. Trimming cost V 3 bases and J 1 base, with 9 bases left between them. Terminally differentiated effector memory CD45RA+ cells were excluded from the naive CD8 cells, which were CD45RO-negative and positively selected for CCR7. The receptor's source is a man younger than 35 in good health. Some clones in this sample may be carry-over from other donors' samples. What was sequenced was naive CD8+ T cells from PBMCs. This chain uses TRBV28 with TRBJ2-5; TRBD1 might be the D (6 bases). The CDR3 region has the DNA TGTGCCAGCAGTTTCCTGGACAGCCAAGAGACCCAGTACTTC. Its protein is CASSFLDSQETQYF.